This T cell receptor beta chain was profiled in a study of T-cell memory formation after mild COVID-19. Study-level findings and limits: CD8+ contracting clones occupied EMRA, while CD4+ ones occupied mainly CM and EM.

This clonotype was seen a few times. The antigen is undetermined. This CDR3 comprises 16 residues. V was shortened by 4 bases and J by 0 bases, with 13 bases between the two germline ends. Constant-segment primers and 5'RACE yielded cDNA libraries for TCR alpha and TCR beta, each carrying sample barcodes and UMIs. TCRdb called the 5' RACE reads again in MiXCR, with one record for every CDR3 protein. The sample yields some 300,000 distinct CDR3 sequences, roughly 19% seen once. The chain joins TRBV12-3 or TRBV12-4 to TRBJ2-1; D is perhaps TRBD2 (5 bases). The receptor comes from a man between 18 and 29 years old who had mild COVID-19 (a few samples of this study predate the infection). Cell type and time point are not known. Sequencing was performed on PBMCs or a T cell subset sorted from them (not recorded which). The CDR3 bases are TGTGCCAGCAGTTCTCCTGCGGGTAGCTCCTACAATGAGCAGTTCTTC. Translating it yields CASSSPAGSSYNEQFF.